Sequencing of this T cell receptor (beta chain) was carried out in a study of monozygotic twins with inflammatory bowel disease. Broader study findings: The inverse Simpson measure of TCRbeta diversity was lower in IBD patients than in healthy co-twins. IBD patients share fewer clonotypes with other people than healthy twins do, especially with disease activity.

The CDR3 runs 14 residues. A 6-nucleotide sample barcode was carried by the UMIs, which template switching added. Reprocessing the 5' RACE reads, TCRdb reports a single entry for every CDR3 protein and omits DNA. This repertoire includes 440,000 or so distinct CDR3 sequences. A word on this clonotype: Its target is unknown.

The gene calls are TRBV12-3 or TRBV12-4 and TRBJ2-7. The receptor was derived from a human donor with ulcerative colitis or Crohn's disease, or a healthy co-twin of an affected twin (not recorded which). Sequenced input: blood. CDR3 sequence reads: CASSLIGRTYEQYF.